The sample holds a few counts of the clone carrying this T cell receptor (beta chain). Its antigen is unidentified. V gave up 3 bases and J gave up 9 bases; unmatched junction bases: 5. The germline V gene encodes CDR1 SGHNT and CDR2 YYREEE (reference sequence). The CDR3 has 13 amino acids. This specimen comes from a study of neurological immune-mediated disorders. Study results and limitations: Healthy controls had more TCR clonal expansion than multiple sclerosis, which showed the least, whereas HTLV-1-associated myelopathy showed the most.

As to time point: longitudinal time-point 1 (baseline). TCRdb independently ran MiXCR on the 5' RACE reads; one entry per CDR3 protein. The table shows about 71,000 distinct CDR3 sequences, with roughly a tenth occurring only once. The sample comprised PBMCs. This chain links TRBV5-4 with TRBJ2-1; 8 nucleotides align to TRBD2. The clonotype originates from a man aged 25 to 45 in good health. In DNA form, the CDR3 reads TGTGCCAGCAGCTCTGTCGGGGGGGGTGAGCAGTTCTTC. It yields the protein CASSSVGGGEQFF.